This T cell receptor (beta chain) was recorded in a study of cytomegalovirus exposure and HLA in healthy donors. The CDR3 has 13 residues. CDR1 is LNHDA and CDR2 is SQIVND in the germline V gene (reference sequence). Deletions cut 2 bases from V and 2 bases from J, with 5 bases between. Sequenced by immunoSEQ multiplex PCR; TCRdb stores in-frame clones only, minus some. Of over 60,000 clones in the sample, 95% were seen once. The rearrangement joins TRBV19 to TRBJ2-3; D is unclear. Sequenced material: PBMCs. The TCR comes from a man aged 18-30 years in good health and CMV-seronegative. The CDR3 DNA reads as TGTGCCAGTAGTATACTTCTCACAGATACGCAGTATTTT. Translating gives CASSILLTDTQYF.